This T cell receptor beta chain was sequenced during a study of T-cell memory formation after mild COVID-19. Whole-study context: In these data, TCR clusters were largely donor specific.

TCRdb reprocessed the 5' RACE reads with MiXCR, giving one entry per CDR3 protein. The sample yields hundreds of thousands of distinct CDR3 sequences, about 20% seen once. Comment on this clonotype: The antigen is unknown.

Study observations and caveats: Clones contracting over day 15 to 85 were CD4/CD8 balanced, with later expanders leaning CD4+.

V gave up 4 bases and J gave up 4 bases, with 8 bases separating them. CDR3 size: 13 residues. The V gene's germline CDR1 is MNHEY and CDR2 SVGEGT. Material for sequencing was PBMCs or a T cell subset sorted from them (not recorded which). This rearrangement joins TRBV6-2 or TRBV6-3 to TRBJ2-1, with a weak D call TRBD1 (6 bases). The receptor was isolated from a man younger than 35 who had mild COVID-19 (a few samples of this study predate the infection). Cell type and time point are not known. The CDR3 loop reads CASSWDIYNEQFF. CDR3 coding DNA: TGTGCCAGCAGTTGGGACATATACAATGAGCAGTTCTTC.